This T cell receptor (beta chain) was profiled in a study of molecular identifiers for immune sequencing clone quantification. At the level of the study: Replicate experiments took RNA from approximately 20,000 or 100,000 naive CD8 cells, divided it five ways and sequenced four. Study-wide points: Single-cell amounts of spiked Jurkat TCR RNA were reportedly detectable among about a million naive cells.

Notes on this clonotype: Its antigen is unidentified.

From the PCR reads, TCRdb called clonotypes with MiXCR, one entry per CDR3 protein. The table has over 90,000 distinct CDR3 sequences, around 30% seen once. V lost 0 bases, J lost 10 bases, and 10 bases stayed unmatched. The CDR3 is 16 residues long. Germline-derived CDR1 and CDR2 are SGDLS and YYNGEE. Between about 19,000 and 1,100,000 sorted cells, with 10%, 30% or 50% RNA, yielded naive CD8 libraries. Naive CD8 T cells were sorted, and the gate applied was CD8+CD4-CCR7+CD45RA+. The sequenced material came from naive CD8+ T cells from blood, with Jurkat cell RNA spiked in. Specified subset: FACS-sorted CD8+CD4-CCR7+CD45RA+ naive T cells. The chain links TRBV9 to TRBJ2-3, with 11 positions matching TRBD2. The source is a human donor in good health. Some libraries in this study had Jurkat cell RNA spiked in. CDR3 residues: CASSVASSGRTYAQYF. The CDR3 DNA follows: TGTGCCAGCAGCGTAGCCTCTAGCGGGAGGACCTATGCGCAGTATTTT.